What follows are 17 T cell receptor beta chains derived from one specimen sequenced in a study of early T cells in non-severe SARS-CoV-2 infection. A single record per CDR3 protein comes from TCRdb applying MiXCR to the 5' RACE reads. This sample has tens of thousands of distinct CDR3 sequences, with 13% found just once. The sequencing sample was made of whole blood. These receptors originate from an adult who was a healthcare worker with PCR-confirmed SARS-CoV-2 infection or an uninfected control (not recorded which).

The CDR3 sequence is CASSLGTRPVDTQYF. DNA of the CDR3: TGTGCCAGCAGTCTCGGGACTAGACCGGTAGATACGCAGTATTTT. The J gene is TRBJ2-3, the V gene TRBV28; 8 bases fit TRBD2. V was clipped by 5 bases and J by 5 bases; unmatched bases: 9. This CDR3 spans 15 amino acids. The germline V gene has CDR1 MDHEN and CDR2 SYDVKM.

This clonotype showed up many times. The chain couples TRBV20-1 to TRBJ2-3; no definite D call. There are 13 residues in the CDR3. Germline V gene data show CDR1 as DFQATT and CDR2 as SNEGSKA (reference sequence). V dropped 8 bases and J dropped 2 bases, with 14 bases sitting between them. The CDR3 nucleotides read TGCAGTCCAACCGGCCATCCCACAGATACGCAGTATTTT. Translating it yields CSPTGHPTDTQYF.

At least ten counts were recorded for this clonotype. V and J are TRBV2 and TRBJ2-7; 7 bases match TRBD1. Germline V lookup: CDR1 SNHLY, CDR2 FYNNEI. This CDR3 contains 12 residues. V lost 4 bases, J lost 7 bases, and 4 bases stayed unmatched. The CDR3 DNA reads TGTGCCAGCAGTGGGACAGGCTCTGAGCAGTACTTC. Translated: CASSGTGSEQYF.

In DNA form, the CDR3 reads TGTGCCAGCACACGACAGGGCACAGATACGCAGTATTTT. Protein product: CASTRQGTDTQYF. This chain connects TRBV9 to TRBJ2-3; weak D call: TRBD1 (6 bases). This CDR3 comprises 13 residues. V shed 6 bases and J shed 1 base, with 9 bases lying between them. Germline V gives CDR1 SGDLS, CDR2 YYNGEE.

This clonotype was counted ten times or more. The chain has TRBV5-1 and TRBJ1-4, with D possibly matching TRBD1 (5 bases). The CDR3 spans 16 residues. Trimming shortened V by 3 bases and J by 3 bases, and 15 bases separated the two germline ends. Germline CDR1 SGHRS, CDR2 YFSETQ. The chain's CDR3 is CASSSGGESANEKLFF. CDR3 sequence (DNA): TGCGCCAGCAGCTCGGGGGGAGAATCCGCTAATGAAAAACTGTTTTTT.

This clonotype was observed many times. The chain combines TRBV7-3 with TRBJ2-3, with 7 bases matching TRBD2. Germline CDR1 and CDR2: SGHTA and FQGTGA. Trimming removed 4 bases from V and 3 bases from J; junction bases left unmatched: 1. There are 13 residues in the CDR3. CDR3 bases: TGTGCCAGCAGCTCCGGGGGGACAGATACGCAGTATTTT. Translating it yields CASSSGGTDTQYF.

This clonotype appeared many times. CDR3 DNA sequence: TGCAGTGCTAGAGTGATTACTAGCACAGATACGCAGTATTTT. It translates to CSARVITSTDTQYF. The V call is TRBV20-1, the J call TRBJ2-3; no firm D call. The CDR3 totals 14 residues. Germline lookup yields CDR1 DFQATT and CDR2 SNEGSKA (reference sequence). The ends were cut back, 1 base at V and 0 bases at J, with 8 bases in the middle.

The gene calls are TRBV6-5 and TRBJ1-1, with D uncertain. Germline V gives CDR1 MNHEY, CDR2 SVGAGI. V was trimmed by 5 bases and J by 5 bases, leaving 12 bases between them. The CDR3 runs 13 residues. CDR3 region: CASSDRRGTEAFF. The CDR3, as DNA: TGTGCCAGCAGTGACCGAAGAGGGACTGAAGCTTTCTTT.

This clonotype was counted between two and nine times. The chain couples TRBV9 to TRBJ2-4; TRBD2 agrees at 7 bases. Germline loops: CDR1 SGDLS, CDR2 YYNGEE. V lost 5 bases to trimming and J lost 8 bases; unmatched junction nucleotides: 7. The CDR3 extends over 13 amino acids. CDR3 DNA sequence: TGTGCCAGCAGTAGGGGAGGGAAGCACATTCAGTACTTC. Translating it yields CASSRGGKHIQYF.

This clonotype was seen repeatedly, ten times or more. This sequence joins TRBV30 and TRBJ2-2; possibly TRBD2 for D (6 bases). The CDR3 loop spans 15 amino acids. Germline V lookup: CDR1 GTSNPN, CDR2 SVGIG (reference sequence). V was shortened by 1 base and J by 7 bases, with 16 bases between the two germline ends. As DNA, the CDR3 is TGTGCCTGGAGTGAGGCGGCGGGGTTGGGCGGGGAGCTGTTTTTT. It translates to CAWSEAAGLGGELFF.

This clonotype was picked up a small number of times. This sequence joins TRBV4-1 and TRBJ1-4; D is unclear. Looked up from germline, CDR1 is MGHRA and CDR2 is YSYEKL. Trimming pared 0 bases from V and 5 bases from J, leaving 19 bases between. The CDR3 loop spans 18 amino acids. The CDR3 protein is CASSQDKISEELNEKLFF. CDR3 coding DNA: TGCGCCAGCAGCCAAGATAAGATATCGGAGGAGTTAAATGAAAAACTGTTTTTT.

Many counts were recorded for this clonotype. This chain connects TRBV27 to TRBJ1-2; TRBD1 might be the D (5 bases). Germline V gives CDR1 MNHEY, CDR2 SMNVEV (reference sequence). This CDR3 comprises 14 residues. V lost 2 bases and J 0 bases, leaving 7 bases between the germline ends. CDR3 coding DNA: TGTGCCAGCAGTTTACAGGGCCCTAACTATGGCTACACCTTC. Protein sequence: CASSLQGPNYGYTF.

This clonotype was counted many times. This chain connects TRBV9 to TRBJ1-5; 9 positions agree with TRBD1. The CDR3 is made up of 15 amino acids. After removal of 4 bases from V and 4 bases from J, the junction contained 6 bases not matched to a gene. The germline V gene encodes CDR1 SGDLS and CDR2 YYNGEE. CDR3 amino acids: CASSQTGGRNQPQHF. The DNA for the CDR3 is TGTGCCAGCAGCCAAACAGGGGGCCGGAATCAGCCCCAGCATTTT.

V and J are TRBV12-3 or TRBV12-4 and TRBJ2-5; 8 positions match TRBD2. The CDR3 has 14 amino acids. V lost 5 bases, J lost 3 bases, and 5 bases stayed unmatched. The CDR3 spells CASSRRGAEETQYF. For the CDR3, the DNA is TGTGCCAGCAGTCGGCGGGGGGCCGAAGAGACCCAGTACTTC.

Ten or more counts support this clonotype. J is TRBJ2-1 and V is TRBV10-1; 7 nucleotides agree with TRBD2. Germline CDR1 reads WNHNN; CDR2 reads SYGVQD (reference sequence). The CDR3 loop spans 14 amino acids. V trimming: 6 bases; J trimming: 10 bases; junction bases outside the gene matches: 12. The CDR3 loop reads CASRSSGPSREQFF. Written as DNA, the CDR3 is TGCGCCAGCAGGAGTAGCGGGCCCTCCAGGGAGCAGTTCTTC.

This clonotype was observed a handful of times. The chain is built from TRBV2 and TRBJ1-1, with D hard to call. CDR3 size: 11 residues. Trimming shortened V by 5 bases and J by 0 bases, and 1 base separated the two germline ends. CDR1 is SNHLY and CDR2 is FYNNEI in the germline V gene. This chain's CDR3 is CASSMNTEAFF. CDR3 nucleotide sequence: TGTGCCAGCAGTATGAACACTGAAGCTTTCTTT.

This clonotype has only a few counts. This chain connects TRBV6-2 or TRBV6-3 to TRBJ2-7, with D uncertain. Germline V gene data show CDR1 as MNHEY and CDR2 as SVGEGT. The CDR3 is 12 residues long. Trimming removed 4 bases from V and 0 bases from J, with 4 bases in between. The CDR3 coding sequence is TGTGCCAGCAGTTCGGTCTCCTACGAGCAGTACTTC. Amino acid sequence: CASSSVSYEQYF.